These T cell receptor beta chains were read from a single sample in a study of T cells expressing NK-cell markers. TCRdb re-called the 5' RACE reads; every CDR3 protein appears as one record, without DNA. The sample table sets out 550,000 to 600,000 distinct CDR3 sequences. The sequenced material came from blood T cells: a sorted CD56 or NKG2C T cell subset, CD4+ or CD8+ T cells, or bulk PBMC T cells (not recorded which). All receptors come from a man aged 18 to 29 in good health. Each CDR3 is given with its conserved first and last residue.

J | V | CDR3
TRBJ2-1 | TRBV12-3/TRBV12-4 | CASSHYGLAGVVREQFF
TRBJ2-1 | TRBV5-1 | CASSLQDPRDGQFF
TRBJ2-5 | TRBV7-8 | CASSWEELSHHF
TRBJ2-1 | TRBV11-2 | CASSLRTINEQFF
TRBJ2-7 | TRBV7-8 | CASSLVGTSGLPYEQYF
TRBJ2-3 | TRBV7-2 | CASSPQTGATDTQYF
TRBJ2-3 | TRBV27 | CASSPWGTSGTDTQYF
TRBJ2-3 | TRBV6-1 | CASSETPASTDTQYF
TRBJ2-2 | TRBV11-1 | CASSSWTGTSPNTGELFF
TRBJ1-4 | TRBV20-1 | CSATDPGANEKLFF
TRBJ2-1 | TRBV7-2 | CASSFGGGPTDEQFF
TRBJ1-2 | TRBV4-3 | CASNGGTDYGYTF
TRBJ1-5 | TRBV12-3/TRBV12-4 | CASTSQGQPQHF
TRBJ2-1 | TRBV24-1 | CATSVGGQQFF
TRBJ2-3 | TRBV7-6 | CASSSTGGHTQYF
TRBJ2-7 | TRBV11-2 | CASSFAGRGIYEQYF
TRBJ1-1 | TRBV11-2 | CASSLDFSGEVFF
TRBJ2-1 | TRBV12-3/TRBV12-4 | CASSASPGRGDNEQFF
TRBJ2-5 | TRBV7-9 | CASGRNQETQYF
TRBJ1-1 | TRBV30 | CAWRYWGTEAFF
TRBJ2-1 | TRBV7-3 | CASPPPEQGLVDEQFF
TRBJ2-2 | TRBV3-1 | CASSQDLASESGELFF
TRBJ2-5 | TRBV20-1 | CSARAPSTGEETQYF
TRBJ2-7 | TRBV6-2/TRBV6-3 | CASRADSLIYEQYF
TRBJ2-1 | TRBV5-1 | CASSARFPGSYNEQFF
TRBJ2-5 | TRBV6-2/TRBV6-3 | CASSSSRGTQYF
TRBJ2-1 | TRBV5-1 | CASSLGSGNYNEQFF
TRBJ1-6 | TRBV6-5 | CASSYQGVRRSNSPLHF
TRBJ2-3 | TRBV12-3/TRBV12-4 | CASSLAPGQGHTDTQYF
TRBJ2-5 | TRBV29-1 | CSGRLAGETQYF
TRBJ2-6 | TRBV5-1 | CASAPPPTGSFNPSGANVLTF
TRBJ2-2 | TRBV24-1 | CATQQGVGLNTGELFF
TRBJ2-5 | TRBV18 | CASSGKGSDQETQYF
TRBJ2-1 | TRBV27 | CASNSGTSGRFGEQFF
TRBJ2-1 | TRBV7-8 | CASSLGGEDNEQFF
TRBJ1-5 | TRBV7-8 | CASSPTRVRSNQPQHF
TRBJ1-1 | TRBV6-1 | CASSLHWRLGNTEAFF
TRBJ2-1 | TRBV24-1 | CATSETGAGYNEQFF
TRBJ1-3 | TRBV6-1 | CASRTQQGNTIYF
TRBJ2-1 | TRBV7-3 | CASSPSPRQGMNYNEQFF
TRBJ2-2 | TRBV11-2 | CASSTRPSHGELFF
TRBJ2-1 | TRBV11-1 | CASSLPLRLAGVHNEQFF
TRBJ2-1 | TRBV7-9 | CASSPGQGLMNEQFF
TRBJ2-2 | TRBV7-6 | CASSPGPGRGELFF
TRBJ2-2 | TRBV15 | CATSPQSVGTQHTGELFF
TRBJ2-1 | TRBV18 | CASSPIAGDEQFF
TRBJ1-5 | TRBV11-2 | CASSLAGESNQPQHF
TRBJ2-3 | TRBV29-1 | CSVLRQGGTDTQYF
TRBJ2-2 | TRBV20-1 | CSARGQQGNTGELFF
TRBJ1-6 | TRBV29-1 | CSVAQPEPNSPLHF
TRBJ2-1 | TRBV4-3 | CASSQSGRGYNEQFF
TRBJ2-1 | TRBV28 | CASSIPTSVQFF
TRBJ2-7 | TRBV29-1 | CSVLTSGRAHEQYF
TRBJ2-1 | TRBV4-2 | CASSQASGDYNEQFF
TRBJ2-1 | TRBV20-1 | CSASVGGFRNEQFF
TRBJ2-1 | TRBV12-3/TRBV12-4 | CASSTGDRGYNEQFF
TRBJ2-7 | TRBV7-2 | CASSLRGYEQYF